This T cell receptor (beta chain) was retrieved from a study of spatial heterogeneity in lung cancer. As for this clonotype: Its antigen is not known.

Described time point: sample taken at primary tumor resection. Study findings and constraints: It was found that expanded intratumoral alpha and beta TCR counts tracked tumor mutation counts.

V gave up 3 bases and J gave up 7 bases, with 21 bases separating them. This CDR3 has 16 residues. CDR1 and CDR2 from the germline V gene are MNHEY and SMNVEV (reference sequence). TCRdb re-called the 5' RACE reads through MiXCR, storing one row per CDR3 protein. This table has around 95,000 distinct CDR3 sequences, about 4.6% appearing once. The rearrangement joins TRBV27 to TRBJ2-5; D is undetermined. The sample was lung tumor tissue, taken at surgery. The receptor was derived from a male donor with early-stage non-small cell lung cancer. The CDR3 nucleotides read TGTGCCAGCAGTTTCGTCTCAAGGAGAGGCTTGGGGACCCAGTACTTC. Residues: CASSFVSRRGLGTQYF.